The clone carrying this T cell receptor (beta chain) was seen more than once but under ten times. Its antigen is as yet unknown. Other nucleotide sequences from this sample produce the same CDR3. These data come from a study of beta chain features in type 1 diabetes. Study-level background: Age, gender and cell yields were alike across patients and healthy donors. The number of sorted cells examined across all samples was some 99,000,000. Findings of the study overall: TCRB CDR3 length was moderately but significantly reduced in all four CD4+ subsets of Type 1 diabetes patients. There were fewer insertions and more deletions at the VDJ junctions of type 1 diabetes patients. Researchers reported that naive, central memory and Treg TCRB repertoires appeared more similar in patients than in healthy donors.

The entirety of the isolated RNA underwent reverse transcription, so expressed TCRB transcripts were sequenced. The protocol was immunoSEQ multiplex PCR, while the TCRdb copy is restricted to in-frame clones and leaves out a portion. The profile covers some 240,000 clones, with more than 15% appearing a single time and about 0.078% taken by the ten largest. V shed 1 base and J shed 0 bases, with 2 bases lying between them. This CDR3 has 12 amino acids. Germline V gene sequence: CDR1 GTSNPN, CDR2 SVGIG (reference sequence). The V call is TRBV30, the J call TRBJ2-3; the D is unclear. This receptor was identified in a man aged 30 to 45 with type 1 diabetes. Sequenced material: naive CD4+ T cells from blood. This CDR3 reads CAWSGSTDTQYF. The CDR3 coding sequence is TGTGCCTGGAGTGGAAGCACAGATACGCAGTATTTT.